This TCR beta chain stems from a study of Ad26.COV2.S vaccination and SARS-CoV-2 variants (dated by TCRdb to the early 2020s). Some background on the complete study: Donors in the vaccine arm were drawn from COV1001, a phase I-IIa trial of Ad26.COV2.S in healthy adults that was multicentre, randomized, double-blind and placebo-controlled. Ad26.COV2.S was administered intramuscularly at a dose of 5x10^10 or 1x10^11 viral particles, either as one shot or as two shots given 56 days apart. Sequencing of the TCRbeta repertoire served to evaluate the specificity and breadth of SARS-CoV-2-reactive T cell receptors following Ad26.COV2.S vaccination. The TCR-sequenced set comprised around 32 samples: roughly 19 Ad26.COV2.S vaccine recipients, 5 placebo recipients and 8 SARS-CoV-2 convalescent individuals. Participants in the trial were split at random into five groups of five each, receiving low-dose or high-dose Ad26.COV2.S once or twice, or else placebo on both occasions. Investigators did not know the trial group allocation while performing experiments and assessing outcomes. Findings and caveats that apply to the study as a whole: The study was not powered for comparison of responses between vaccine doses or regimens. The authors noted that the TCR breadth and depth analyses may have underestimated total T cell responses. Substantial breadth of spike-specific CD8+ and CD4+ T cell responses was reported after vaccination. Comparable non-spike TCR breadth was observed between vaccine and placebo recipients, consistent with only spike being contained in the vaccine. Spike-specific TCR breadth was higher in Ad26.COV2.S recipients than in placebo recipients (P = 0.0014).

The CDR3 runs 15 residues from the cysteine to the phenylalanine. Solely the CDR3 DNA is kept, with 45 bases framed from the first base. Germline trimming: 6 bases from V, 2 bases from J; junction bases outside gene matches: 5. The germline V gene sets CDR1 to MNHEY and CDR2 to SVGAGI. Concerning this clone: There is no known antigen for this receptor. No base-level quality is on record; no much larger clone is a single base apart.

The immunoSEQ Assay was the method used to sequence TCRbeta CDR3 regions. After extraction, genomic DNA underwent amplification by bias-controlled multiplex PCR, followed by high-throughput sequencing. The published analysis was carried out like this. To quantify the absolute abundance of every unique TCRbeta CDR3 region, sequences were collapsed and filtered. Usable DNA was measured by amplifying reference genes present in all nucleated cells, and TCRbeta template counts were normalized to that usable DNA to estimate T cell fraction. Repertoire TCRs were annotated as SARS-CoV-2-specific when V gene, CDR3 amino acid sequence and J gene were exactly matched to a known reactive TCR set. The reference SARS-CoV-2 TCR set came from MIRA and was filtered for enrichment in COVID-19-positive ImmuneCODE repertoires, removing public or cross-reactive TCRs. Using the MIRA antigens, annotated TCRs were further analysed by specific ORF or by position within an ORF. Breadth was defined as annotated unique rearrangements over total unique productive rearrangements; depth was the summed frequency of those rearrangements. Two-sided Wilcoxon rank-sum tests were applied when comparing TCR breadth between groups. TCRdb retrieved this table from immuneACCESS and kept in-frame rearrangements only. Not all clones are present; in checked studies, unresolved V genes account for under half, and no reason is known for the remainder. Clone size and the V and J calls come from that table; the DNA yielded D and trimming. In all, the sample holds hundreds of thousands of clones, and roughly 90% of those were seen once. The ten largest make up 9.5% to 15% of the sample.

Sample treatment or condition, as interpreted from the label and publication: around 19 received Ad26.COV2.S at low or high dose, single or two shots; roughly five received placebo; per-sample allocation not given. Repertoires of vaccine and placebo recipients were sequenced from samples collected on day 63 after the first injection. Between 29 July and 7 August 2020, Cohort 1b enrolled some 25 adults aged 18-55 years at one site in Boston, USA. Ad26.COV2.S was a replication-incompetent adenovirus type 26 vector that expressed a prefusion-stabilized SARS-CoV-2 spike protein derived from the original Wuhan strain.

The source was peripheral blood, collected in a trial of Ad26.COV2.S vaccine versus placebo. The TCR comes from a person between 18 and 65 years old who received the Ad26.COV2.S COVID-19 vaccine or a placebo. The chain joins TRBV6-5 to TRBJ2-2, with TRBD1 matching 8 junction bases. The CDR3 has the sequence CASSRDRTNTGELFF. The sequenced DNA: TGTGCCAGCAGCAGGGACAGGACTAACACCGGGGAGCTGTTTTTT.